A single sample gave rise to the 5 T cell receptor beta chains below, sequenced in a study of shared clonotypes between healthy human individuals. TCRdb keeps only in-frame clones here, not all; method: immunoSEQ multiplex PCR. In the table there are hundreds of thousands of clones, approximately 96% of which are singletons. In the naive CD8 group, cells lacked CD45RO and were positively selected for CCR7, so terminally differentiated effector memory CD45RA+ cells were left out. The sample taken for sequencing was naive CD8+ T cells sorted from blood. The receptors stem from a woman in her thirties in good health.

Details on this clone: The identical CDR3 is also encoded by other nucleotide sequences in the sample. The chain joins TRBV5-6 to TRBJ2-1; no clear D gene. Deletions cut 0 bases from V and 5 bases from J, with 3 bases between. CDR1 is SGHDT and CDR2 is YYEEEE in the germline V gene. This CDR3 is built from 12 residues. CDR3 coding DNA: TGTGCCAGCAGCTTGGCAGACAATGAGCAGTTCTTC. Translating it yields CASSLADNEQFF.

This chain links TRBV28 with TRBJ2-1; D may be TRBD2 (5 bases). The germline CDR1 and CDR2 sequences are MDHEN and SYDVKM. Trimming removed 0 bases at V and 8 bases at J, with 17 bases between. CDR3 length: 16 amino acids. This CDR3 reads CASSLWLFGKADEQFF. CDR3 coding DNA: TGTGCCAGCAGTTTATGGCTTTTCGGGAAAGCGGATGAGCAGTTCTTC.

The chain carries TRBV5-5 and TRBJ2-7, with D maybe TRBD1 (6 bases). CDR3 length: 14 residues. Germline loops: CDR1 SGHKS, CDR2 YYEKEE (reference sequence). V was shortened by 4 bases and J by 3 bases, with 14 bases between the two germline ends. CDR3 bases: TGTGCCAGCAGCCCCACAGGGTCACTCTACGAGCAGTACTTC. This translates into CASSPTGSLYEQYF.

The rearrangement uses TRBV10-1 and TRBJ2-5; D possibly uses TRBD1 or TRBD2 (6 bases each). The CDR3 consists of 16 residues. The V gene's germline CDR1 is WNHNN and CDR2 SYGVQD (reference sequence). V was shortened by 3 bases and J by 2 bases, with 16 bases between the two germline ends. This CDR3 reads CASSEGGRTSQETQYF. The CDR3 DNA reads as TGCGCCAGCAGTGAAGGGGGGCGGACCTCACAAGAGACCCAGTACTTC.

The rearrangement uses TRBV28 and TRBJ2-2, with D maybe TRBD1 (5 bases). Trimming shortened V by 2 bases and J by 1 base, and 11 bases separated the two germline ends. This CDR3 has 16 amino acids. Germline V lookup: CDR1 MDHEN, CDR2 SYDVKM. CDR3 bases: TGTGCCAGCAGTTTAAGCTTCCAGGGGAACACCGGGGAGCTGTTTTTT. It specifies CASSLSFQGNTGELFF.